The source of this TCR beta chain is a study of identifying expanded T cells in peripheral blood. This CDR3 region has 13 residues. The ends were cut back, 8 bases at V and 1 base at J, with 9 bases in the middle. From germline, CDR1 is MDHEN and CDR2 SYDVKM. Assay: immunoSEQ multiplex PCR; the TCRdb copy retains only in-frame clones and omits some. This sample has some 93,000 clones, with about nine tenths found just once. Sequencing was done on a sample of blood. This chain links TRBV28 with TRBJ1-5, with D perhaps matching TRBD1 (5 bases). The sequence derives from a person aged 18 to 70 in good health. The CDR3 reads CASREGSNQPQHF. The DNA of the CDR3 is TGTGCCAGCCGAGAGGGGAGCAATCAGCCCCAGCATTTT.